The following is a T cell receptor beta chain sequence with its context. This sample was included in a study of blood T cell repertoires in COVID-19. Method: immunoSEQ multiplex PCR; TCRdb's copy keeps in-frame clones and lacks some. The sample records 150,000 to 200,000 clones, roughly 82% being singletons. Participants were aged 18 to 89 years from around 25 US areas. This clonotype originated in a man in his fifties who had recovered from COVID-19. Sequencing was done on a sample of PBMCs or T cells enriched from blood (not recorded which).

The CDR3 loop reads CASRDGQGGYQPQHF. The CDR3 region has the DNA TGCGCCAGCAGGGATGGACAGGGAGGTTATCAGCCCCAGCATTTT. The chain uses TRBV10-2 and TRBJ1-5; 8 positions match TRBD1. The ends lost 6 bases at V and 5 bases at J; junction bases unmatched: 9. The CDR3 sequence is 15 residues long. Per germline, CDR1 WSHSY and CDR2 SAAADI.